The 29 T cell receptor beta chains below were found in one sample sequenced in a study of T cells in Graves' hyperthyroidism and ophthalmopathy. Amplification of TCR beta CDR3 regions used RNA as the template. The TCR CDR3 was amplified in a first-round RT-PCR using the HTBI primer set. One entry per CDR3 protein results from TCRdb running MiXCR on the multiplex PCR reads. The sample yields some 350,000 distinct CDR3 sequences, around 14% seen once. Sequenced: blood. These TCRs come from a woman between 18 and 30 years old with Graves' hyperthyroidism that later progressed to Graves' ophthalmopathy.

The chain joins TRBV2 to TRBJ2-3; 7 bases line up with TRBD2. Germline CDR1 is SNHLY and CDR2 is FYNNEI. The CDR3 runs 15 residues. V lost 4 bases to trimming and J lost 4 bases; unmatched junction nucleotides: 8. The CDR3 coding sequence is TGTGCCAGCAGTGGTGGCGGGAGTAGGGCAGATACGCAGTATTTT. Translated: CASSGGGSRADTQYF. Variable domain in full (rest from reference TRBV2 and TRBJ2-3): EPEVTQTPSHQVTQMGQEVILRCVPISNHLYFYWYRQILGQKVEFLVSFYNNEISEKSEIFDDQFSVERPDGSNFTLKIRSTKLEDSAMYFCASSGGGSRADTQYFGPGTRLTVL.

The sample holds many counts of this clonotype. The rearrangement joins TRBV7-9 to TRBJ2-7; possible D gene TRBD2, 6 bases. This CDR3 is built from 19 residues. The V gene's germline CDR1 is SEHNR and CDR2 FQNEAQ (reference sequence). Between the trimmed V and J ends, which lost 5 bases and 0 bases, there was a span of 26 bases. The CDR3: CASSPGDETGVLSSYEQYF. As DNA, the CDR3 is TGTGCCAGCAGCCCCGGGGATGAAACGGGAGTCCTCAGCTCCTACGAGCAGTACTTC.

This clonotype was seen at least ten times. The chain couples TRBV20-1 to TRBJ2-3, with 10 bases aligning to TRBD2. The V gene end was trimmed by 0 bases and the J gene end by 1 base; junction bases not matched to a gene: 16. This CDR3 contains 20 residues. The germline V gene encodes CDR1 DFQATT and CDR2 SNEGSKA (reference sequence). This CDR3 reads CSARDPIGAGGYWGTDTQYF. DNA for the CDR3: TGCAGTGCTAGAGACCCAATCGGAGCGGGAGGGTATTGGGGCACAGATACGCAGTATTTT.

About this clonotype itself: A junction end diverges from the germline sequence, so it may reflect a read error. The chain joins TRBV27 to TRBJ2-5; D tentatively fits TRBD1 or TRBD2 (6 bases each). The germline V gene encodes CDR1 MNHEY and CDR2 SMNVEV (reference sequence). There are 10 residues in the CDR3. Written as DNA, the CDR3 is TGTGCCAGCAGTTTAGCGGAGGGGGACTTC. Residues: CASSLAEGDF.

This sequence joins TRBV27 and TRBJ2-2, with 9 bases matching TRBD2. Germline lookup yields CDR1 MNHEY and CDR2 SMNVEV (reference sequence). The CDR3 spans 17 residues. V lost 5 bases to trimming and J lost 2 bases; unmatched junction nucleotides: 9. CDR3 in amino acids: CASSRPGSGRNTGELFF. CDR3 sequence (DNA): TGTGCCAGCAGTCGACCGGGTAGCGGGAGAAACACCGGGGAGCTGTTTTTT.

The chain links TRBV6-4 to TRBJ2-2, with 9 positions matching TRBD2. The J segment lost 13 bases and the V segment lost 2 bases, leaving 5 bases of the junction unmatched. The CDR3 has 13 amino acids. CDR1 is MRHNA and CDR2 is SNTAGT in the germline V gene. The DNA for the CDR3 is TGTGCCAGCAGTGACAGTTCGACTAGCGGGCTGTTTTTT. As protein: CASSDSSTSGLFF.

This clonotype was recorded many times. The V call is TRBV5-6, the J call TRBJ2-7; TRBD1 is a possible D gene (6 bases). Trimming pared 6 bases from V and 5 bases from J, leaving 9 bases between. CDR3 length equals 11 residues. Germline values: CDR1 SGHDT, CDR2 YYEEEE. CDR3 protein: CASTWGHEQYF. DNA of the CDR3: TGTGCCAGCACCTGGGGGCACGAGCAGTACTTC.

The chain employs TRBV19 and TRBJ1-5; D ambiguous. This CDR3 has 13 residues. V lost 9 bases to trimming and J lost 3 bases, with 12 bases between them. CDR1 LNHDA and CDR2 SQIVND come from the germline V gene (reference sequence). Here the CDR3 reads CASQEGYNQPQHF. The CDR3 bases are TGTGCCAGCCAGGAGGGATACAATCAGCCCCAGCATTTT.

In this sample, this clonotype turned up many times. The chain's CDR3 is CASRKRWQDTQYF. DNA for the CDR3: TGTGCCAGCAGGAAGAGGTGGCAAGATACGCAGTATTTT. The gene calls are TRBV7-8 and TRBJ2-3; no clear D. From germline, CDR1 is SGHVS and CDR2 FQNEAQ. Trimming pared 6 bases from V and 5 bases from J, leaving 12 bases between. The CDR3 length is 13 residues.

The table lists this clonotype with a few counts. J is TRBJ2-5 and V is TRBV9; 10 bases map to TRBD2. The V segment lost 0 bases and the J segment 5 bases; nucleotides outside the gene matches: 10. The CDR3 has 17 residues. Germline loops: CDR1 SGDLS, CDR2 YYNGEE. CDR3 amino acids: CASSVAGSGRPRETQYF. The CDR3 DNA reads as TGTGCCAGCAGCGTAGCGGGTAGCGGGAGGCCCCGGGAGACCCAGTACTTC. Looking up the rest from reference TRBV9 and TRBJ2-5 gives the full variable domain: DSGVTQTPKHLITATGQRVTLRCSPRSGDLSVYWYQQSLDQGLQFLIQYYNGEERAKGNILERFSAQQFPDLHSELNLSSLELGDSALYFCASSVAGSGRPRETQYFGPGTRLLVL.

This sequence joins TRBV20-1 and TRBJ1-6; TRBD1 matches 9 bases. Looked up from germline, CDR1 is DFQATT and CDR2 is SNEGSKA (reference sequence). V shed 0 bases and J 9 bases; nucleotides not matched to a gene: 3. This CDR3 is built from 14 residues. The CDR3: CSAREGTGPSPLHF. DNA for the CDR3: TGCAGTGCTAGAGAAGGGACAGGGCCTTCACCCCTCCACTTT.

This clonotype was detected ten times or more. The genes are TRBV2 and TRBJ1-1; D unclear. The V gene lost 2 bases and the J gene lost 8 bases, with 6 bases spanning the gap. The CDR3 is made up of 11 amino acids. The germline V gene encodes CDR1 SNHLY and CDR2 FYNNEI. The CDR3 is CASSEYTEAFF. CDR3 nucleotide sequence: TGTGCCAGCAGTGAATATACAGAAGCTTTCTTT. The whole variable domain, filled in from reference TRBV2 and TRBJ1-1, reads EPEVTQTPSHQVTQMGQEVILRCVPISNHLYFYWYRQILGQKVEFLVSFYNNEISEKSEIFDDQFSVERPDGSNFTLKIRSTKLEDSAMYFCASSEYTEAFFGQGTRLTVV.

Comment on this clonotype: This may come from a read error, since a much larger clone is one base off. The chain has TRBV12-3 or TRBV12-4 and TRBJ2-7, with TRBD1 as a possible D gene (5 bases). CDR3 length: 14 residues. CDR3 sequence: CASNLQESFYEQYF. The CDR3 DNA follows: TGTGCCAGCAATTTACAGGAATCCTTCTACGAGCAGTACTTC.

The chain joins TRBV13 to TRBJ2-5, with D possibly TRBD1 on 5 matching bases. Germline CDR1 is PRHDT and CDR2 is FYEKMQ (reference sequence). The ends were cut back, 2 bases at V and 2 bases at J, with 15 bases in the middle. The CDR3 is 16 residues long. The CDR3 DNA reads TGTGCCAGCAGCTTAACGGTATGGGGCCAACAAGAGACCCAGTACTTC. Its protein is CASSLTVWGQQETQYF.

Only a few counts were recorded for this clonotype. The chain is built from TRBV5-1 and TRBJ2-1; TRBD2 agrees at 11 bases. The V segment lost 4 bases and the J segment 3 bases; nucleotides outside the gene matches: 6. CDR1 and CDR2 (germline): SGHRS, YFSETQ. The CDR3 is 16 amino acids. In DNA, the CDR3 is TGCGCCAGCAGCGCGGCGACTAGCGGGAACTACAATGAGCAGTTCTTC. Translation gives CASSAATSGNYNEQFF.

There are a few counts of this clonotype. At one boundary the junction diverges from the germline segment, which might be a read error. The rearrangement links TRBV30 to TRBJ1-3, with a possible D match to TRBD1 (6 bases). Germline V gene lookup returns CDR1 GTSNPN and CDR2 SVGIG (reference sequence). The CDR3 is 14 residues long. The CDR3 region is CAWRDSQGINIIYF. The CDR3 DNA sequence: TGTGCCTGGAGGGACTCACAGGGAATAAACATCATATATTTT. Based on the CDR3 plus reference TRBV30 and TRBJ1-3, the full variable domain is SQTIHQWPATLVQPVGSPLSLECTVEGTSNPNLYWYRQAAGRGLQLLFYSVGIGQISSEVPQNLSASRPQDRQFILSSKKLLLSDSGFYLCAWRDSQGINIIYFGEGSWLTVV.

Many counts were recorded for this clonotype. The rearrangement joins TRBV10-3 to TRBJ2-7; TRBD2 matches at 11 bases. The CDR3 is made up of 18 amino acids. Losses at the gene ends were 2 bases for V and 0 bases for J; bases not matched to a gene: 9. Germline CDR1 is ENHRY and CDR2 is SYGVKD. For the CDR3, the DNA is TGTGCCATCAGTGAGCCGGTGACTAGCGGGGATCGCTCCTACGAGCAGTACTTC. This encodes CAISEPVTSGDRSYEQYF.

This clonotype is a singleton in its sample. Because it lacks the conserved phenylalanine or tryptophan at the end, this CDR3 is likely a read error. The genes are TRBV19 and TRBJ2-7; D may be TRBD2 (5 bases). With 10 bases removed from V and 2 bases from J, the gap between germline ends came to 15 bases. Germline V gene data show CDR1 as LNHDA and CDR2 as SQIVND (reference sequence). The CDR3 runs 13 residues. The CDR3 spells CATSGSTPYEQYL. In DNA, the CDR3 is TGTGCCACCTCGGGATCCACGCCCTACGAGCAGTACCTC.

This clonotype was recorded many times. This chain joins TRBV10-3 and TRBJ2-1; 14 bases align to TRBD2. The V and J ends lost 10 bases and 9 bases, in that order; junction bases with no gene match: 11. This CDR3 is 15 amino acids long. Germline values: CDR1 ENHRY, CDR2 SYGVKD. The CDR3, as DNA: TGTGCCACACGAGCCGGGACTAGCGGGAGTCCTGAGCAGTTCTTC. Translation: CATRAGTSGSPEQFF.

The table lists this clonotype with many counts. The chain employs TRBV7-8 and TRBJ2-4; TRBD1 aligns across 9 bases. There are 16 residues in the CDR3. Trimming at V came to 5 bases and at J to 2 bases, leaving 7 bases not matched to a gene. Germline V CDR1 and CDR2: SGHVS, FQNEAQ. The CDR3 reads CASSPRTGATKNIQYF. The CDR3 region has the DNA TGTGCCAGCAGCCCGCGGACAGGGGCGACCAAAAACATTCAGTACTTC.

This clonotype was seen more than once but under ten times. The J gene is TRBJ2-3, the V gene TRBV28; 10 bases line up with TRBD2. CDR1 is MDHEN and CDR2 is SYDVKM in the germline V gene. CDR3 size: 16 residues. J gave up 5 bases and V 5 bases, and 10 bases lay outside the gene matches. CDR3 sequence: CASSQLGSGRVDTQYF. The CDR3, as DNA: TGTGCCAGCAGTCAATTGGGGAGCGGGAGGGTAGATACGCAGTATTTT.

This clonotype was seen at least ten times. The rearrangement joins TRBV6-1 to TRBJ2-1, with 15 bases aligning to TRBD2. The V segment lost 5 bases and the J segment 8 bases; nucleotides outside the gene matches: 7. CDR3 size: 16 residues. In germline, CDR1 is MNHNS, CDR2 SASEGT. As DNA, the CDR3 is TGTGCCAGCAGTTACGGGACTAGCGGGAGGATCGATGAGCAGTTCTTC. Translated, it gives CASSYGTSGRIDEQFF.

The CDR3, as DNA: TGTGCCTCCTCGACAAGGCAAGAGACCCAGTACTTC. Its translation is CASSTRQETQYF. The rearrangement uses TRBV10-3 and TRBJ2-5, with no clear D. The CDR3 has 12 residues. The germline V gene has CDR1 ENHRY and CDR2 SYGVKD. Trimming shortened V by 11 bases and J by 2 bases, and 12 bases separated the two germline ends.

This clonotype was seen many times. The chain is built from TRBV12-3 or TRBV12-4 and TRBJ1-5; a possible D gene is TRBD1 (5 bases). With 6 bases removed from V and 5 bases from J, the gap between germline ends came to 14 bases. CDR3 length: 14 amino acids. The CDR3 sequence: CASSLDIPYQPQHF. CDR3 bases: TGTGCCAGCAGCTTGGACATCCCGTATCAGCCCCAGCATTTT.

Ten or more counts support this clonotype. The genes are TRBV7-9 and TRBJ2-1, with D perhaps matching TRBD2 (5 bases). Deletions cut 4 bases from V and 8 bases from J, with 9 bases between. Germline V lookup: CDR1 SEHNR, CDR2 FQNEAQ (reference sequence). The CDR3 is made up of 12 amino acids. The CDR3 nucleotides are TGTGCCAGCAGCTCGGGGTGGGATGAGCAGTTCTTC. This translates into CASSSGWDEQFF.

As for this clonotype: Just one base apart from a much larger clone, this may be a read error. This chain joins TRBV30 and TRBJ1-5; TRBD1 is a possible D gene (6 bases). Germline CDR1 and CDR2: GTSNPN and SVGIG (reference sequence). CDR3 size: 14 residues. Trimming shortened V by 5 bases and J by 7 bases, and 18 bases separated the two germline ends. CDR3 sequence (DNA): TGTGCCTGGCCGGGACCTCCTCAGGGGCAGCCCCAGCATTTT. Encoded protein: CAWPGPPQGQPQHF.

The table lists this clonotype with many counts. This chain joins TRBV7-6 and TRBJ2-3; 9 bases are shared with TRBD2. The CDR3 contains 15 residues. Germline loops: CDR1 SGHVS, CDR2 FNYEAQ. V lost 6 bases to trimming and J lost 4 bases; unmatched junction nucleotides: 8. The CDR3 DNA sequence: TGTGCCAGCAGTCTTAGCGGGAGTAGTGCAGATACGCAGTATTTT. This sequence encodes CASSLSGSSADTQYF.

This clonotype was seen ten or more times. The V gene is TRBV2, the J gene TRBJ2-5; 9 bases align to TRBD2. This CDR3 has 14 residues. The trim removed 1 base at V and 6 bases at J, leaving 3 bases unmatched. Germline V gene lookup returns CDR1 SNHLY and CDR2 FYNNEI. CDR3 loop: CASSEVAGGKTQYF. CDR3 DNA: TGTGCCAGCAGTGAAGTGGCGGGAGGGAAGACCCAGTACTTC.

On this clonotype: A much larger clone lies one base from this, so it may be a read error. Here the CDR3 reads CASSQVEETQCF. The CDR3 DNA follows: TGTGCCAGCAGCCAAGTGGAAGAGACCCAGTGCTTC. The rearrangement links TRBV3-1 to TRBJ2-5; D not certain. Germline values: CDR1 LGHDT, CDR2 YNNKEL (reference sequence). The CDR3 totals 12 residues.